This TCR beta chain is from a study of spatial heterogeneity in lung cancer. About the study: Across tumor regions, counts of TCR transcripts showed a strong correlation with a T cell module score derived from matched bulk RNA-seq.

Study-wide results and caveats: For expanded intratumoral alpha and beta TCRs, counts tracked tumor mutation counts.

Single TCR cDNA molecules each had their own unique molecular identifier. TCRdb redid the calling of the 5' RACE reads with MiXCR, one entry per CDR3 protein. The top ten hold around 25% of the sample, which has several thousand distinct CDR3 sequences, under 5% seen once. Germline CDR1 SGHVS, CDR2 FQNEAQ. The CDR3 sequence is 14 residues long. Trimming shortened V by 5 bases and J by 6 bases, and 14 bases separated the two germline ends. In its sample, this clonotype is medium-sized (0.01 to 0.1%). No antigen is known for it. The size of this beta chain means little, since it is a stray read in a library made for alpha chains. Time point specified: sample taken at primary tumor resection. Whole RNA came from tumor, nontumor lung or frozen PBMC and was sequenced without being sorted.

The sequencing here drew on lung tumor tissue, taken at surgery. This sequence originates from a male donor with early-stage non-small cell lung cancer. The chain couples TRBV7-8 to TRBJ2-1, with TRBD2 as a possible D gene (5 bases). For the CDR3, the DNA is TGTGCCAGCAGCATACAGACGGGAACCAATGAGCAGTTCTTC. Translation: CASSIQTGTNEQFF.